This is a list of T cell receptor beta chains from one sample in a study of Graves' ophthalmopathy and Graves' hyperthyroidism. TCRdb reprocessed the multiplex PCR reads via MiXCR and lists one record per CDR3 protein. The sample consists of tens of thousands of distinct CDR3 sequences, around 52% of them appearing once. Material for sequencing was peripheral blood. Every receptor here comes from an adult man with Graves' ophthalmopathy. The CDR3 runs from the conserved cysteine through the conserved F or W. A D gene is named only where the DNA matches it firmly. A row's size may be missing; if present it is once, few, many or a size class.

d_gene: -; j_gene: TRBJ1-2; abundance: -; v_gene: TRBV4-1; CDR3nt: TGCGCCAGCGACCAAGCGGCTCGGGGCCAACGTGGGGTTAACTATGGCTACACCTTC; CDR3aa: CASDQAARGQRGVNYGYTF
d_gene: -; j_gene: TRBJ2-5; abundance: many; v_gene: TRBV5-1; CDR3nt: TGCGCCAGCAGCTTGGAAGGGGTGAGGGTAGGTGAGACCCAGTACTTC; CDR3aa: CASSLEGVRVGETQYF
d_gene: TRBD2; j_gene: TRBJ2-3; abundance: many; v_gene: TRBV7-2; CDR3nt: TGTGCCAGCTCCGGGCGGGGGGGATATACGCAGTATTTT; CDR3aa: CASSGRGGYTQYF
d_gene: TRBD2; j_gene: TRBJ2-5; abundance: -; v_gene: TRBV2; CDR3nt: TGTGCCAGCAGCGGGGGGAGTCGGGAGACCCAGTACTTC; CDR3aa: CASSGGSRETQYF
d_gene: TRBD2; j_gene: TRBJ2-2; abundance: many; v_gene: TRBV12-3/TRBV12-4; CDR3nt: TGTGCCAGCACCGAGCGGGGGGCGGCGAACACCGGGGAGCTGTTTTTT; CDR3aa: CASTERGAANTGELFF
d_gene: -; j_gene: TRBJ1-4; abundance: -; v_gene: TRBV2; CDR3nt: TGTGCCTGCAATGAGCGGGGATCTAATGAAAAACTGTTTTTT; CDR3aa: CACNERGSNEKLFF
d_gene: -; j_gene: TRBJ1-6; abundance: -; v_gene: TRBV20-1; CDR3nt: TGCAGTGCGCCGAGGGGGAATTCACCCCTCCACTTC; CDR3aa: CSAPRGNSPLHF
d_gene: -; j_gene: TRBJ1-1; abundance: many; v_gene: TRBV5-6; CDR3nt: TGTGCCAGCAGCTCCCTTCGCTCTGAAGCTTTCTTT; CDR3aa: CASSSLRSEAFF
d_gene: -; j_gene: TRBJ2-3; abundance: many; v_gene: TRBV3-1; CDR3nt: TGTGCCAGCAGCCGAGTGACAGATACGCAGTATTTT; CDR3aa: CASSRVTDTQYF
d_gene: -; j_gene: TRBJ2-7; abundance: many; v_gene: TRBV4-1; CDR3nt: TGCGCCAGCAGCCAAGAAGGGGGCTCCTACGAGCAGTACTTC; CDR3aa: CASSQEGGSYEQYF
d_gene: -; j_gene: TRBJ2-3; abundance: many; v_gene: TRBV9; CDR3nt: TGTGCCAGCAGTTCAATAAGGGGAGAGACAGATACGCAGTATTTT; CDR3aa: CASSSIRGETDTQYF
d_gene: -; j_gene: TRBJ1-6; abundance: -; v_gene: TRBV24-1; CDR3nt: TGTGCCACCAGTGCCCACACCCGACAGGTTGGAGATTCACCCATCCACTTT; CDR3aa: CATSAHTRQVGDSPIHF
d_gene: -; j_gene: TRBJ1-5; abundance: many; v_gene: TRBV4-3; CDR3nt: TGCGCCAGCAGCCAAGATATGGGAGGCCTAGGGCCCCAGCATTTT; CDR3aa: CASSQDMGGLGPQHF
d_gene: -; j_gene: TRBJ2-3; abundance: many; v_gene: TRBV11-1; CDR3nt: TGTGCCAGCAGCTTATCGCGGCGGCCCACAGATACGCAGTATTTT; CDR3aa: CASSLSRRPTDTQYF
d_gene: -; j_gene: TRBJ1-2; abundance: -; v_gene: TRBV29-1; CDR3nt: TGCAGCGTTGACAATAACTATGGCTACACCTTC; CDR3aa: CSVDNNYGYTF
d_gene: TRBD1; j_gene: TRBJ1-5; abundance: medium-sized; v_gene: TRBV20-1; CDR3nt: TGCAGTGCTCGGGGACAGGGTTCCTTCATTTATCAGCCCCAGCATTTT; CDR3aa: CSARGQGSFIYQPQHF
d_gene: TRBD2; j_gene: TRBJ2-1; abundance: -; v_gene: TRBV20-1; CDR3nt: TGCAGTGCTAGAGATACTAGCGGGCTAGGGAGTGAGCAGTTCTTC; CDR3aa: CSARDTSGLGSEQFF
d_gene: TRBD2; j_gene: TRBJ2-7; abundance: -; v_gene: TRBV6-1; CDR3nt: TGTGCCAGTAGACTAGGGACTAGCGACACTTACGAGCAGTACTTC; CDR3aa: CASRLGTSDTYEQYF
d_gene: TRBD2; j_gene: TRBJ2-1; abundance: -; v_gene: TRBV20-1; CDR3nt: TGCAGTGCCAGCGTGGGGTTCGGGGGGGCCGGGTATGAGCAGTTCTTC; CDR3aa: CSASVGFGGAGYEQFF
d_gene: -; j_gene: TRBJ2-2; abundance: -; v_gene: TRBV11-1; CDR3nt: TGTGCCAGCAGCTTAAGTAGCAGCTTCACCGGGGAGCTGTTTTTT; CDR3aa: CASSLSSSFTGELFF
d_gene: -; j_gene: TRBJ2-3; abundance: many; v_gene: TRBV6-2/TRBV6-3; CDR3nt: TGTGCCAGCAGTGATAGGTTGCAGTATTTT; CDR3aa: CASSDRLQYF
d_gene: -; j_gene: TRBJ2-5; abundance: -; v_gene: TRBV7-9; CDR3nt: TGTGCCAGCAGCCCACTGGGGTGGGGAGGGGGCCAGAACTTC; CDR3aa: CASSPLGWGGGQNF
d_gene: -; j_gene: TRBJ2-5; abundance: -; v_gene: TRBV11-2; CDR3nt: TGTGCCAGCTCACCACCTCAGCCCAACCAAGAGACCCAGTGCTTC; CDR3aa: CASSPPQPNQETQCF
d_gene: TRBD2; j_gene: TRBJ2-5; abundance: many; v_gene: TRBV20-1; CDR3nt: TGCAGTGCTCCCGGGACTAGCGGGGTCCAAGAGACCCAGTACTTC; CDR3aa: CSAPGTSGVQETQYF
d_gene: -; j_gene: TRBJ1-2; abundance: medium-sized; v_gene: TRBV7-8; CDR3nt: TGTGCCAGCAGCTTAGCGTTGGGTTTGGGCTACACCTTC; CDR3aa: CASSLALGLGYTF
d_gene: TRBD1; j_gene: TRBJ2-5; abundance: many; v_gene: TRBV3-1; CDR3nt: TGTGCCAGCAGCCAACGTAGGACAGGGAGGTCGGAGACCCAGTACTTC; CDR3aa: CASSQRRTGRSETQYF
d_gene: -; j_gene: TRBJ1-5; abundance: few; v_gene: TRBV24-1; CDR3nt: TGTGCCACCAGTGATGCGACAAAGAATCAGCCCCAGCATTTT; CDR3aa: CATSDATKNQPQHF
d_gene: -; j_gene: TRBJ1-5; abundance: many; v_gene: TRBV19; CDR3nt: TGTGCCAGTAGTATCTCGGGAAGCAATCAGCCCCAGCATTTT; CDR3aa: CASSISGSNQPQHF
d_gene: -; j_gene: TRBJ1-2; abundance: -; v_gene: TRBV29-1; CDR3nt: TGCAGCGTTGTGGGGAGGGCAGGCTATGGCTACACCTTC; CDR3aa: CSVVGRAGYGYTF
d_gene: -; j_gene: TRBJ2-3; abundance: -; v_gene: TRBV7-6; CDR3nt: TGTGCCAGCAGCTTAGGGGGGAGGGATACGCAGTATTTT; CDR3aa: CASSLGGRDTQYF
d_gene: -; j_gene: TRBJ1-1; abundance: once; v_gene: TRBV7-9; CDR3nt: TGTGCCAGCAGCACCCAGGGCGGTGGGTACACTGAAGCTTTCTTT; CDR3aa: CASSTQGGGYTEAFF
d_gene: -; j_gene: TRBJ2-7; abundance: medium-sized; v_gene: TRBV7-8; CDR3nt: TGTGCCAGCAGCTTACGGGGGAACGAGCAGTACTTC; CDR3aa: CASSLRGNEQYF
d_gene: TRBD1; j_gene: TRBJ1-1; abundance: medium-sized; v_gene: TRBV2; CDR3nt: TGTGGAGGCAGGGGGCAGAACACTGAAGCTTTCTTT; CDR3aa: CGGRGQNTEAFF
d_gene: TRBD2; j_gene: TRBJ2-2; abundance: -; v_gene: TRBV3-1; CDR3nt: TGTGCCAGCAGCCAGGAGTCGAGACTAGCGGGAGTCGGGGAGCTGTTTTTT; CDR3aa: CASSQESRLAGVGELFF
d_gene: -; j_gene: TRBJ1-1; abundance: -; v_gene: TRBV20-1; CDR3nt: TGCAGTGCTGAGCCAGAGAGGGGTAGAAGTCCGGGACGGAGATTCACGAACACTGAAGCTTTCTTT; CDR3aa: CSAEPERGRSPGRRFTNTEAFF
d_gene: -; j_gene: TRBJ2-5; abundance: -; v_gene: TRBV10-3; CDR3nt: TGTGCCATCAGTGATACTCCAGGTGGAGAGACCCAGTACTTC; CDR3aa: CAISDTPGGETQYF
d_gene: -; j_gene: TRBJ1-5; abundance: -; v_gene: TRBV7-6; CDR3nt: TGTGCCAGCAGCTTAGTCCAGACCCCTGATACGCAGCATTTT; CDR3aa: CASSLVQTPDTQHF
d_gene: -; j_gene: TRBJ2-4; abundance: -; v_gene: TRBV5-4; CDR3nt: TGTGCCAGCAGTCGACCAGGGGTGAAAAACATTCAGTACTTC; CDR3aa: CASSRPGVKNIQYF
d_gene: -; j_gene: TRBJ2-3; abundance: many; v_gene: TRBV7-2; CDR3nt: TGTGCCAGCAGTCAGACCGGGATCACACAAGATACGCAGTATTTT; CDR3aa: CASSQTGITQDTQYF